This T cell receptor beta chain appears in the sequencing data of a study of cytomegalovirus exposure and HLA in healthy donors. Study-wide context: Inside one of the first data releases sat around 77 million unique TCRs taken from HLA-typed donors. Notes on the study in general: TCR sequences were mostly rare, though some public TCRs occurred in many donors. When analyzed later, a missense DCLRE1C variant was found to be linked to TCR beta V- and J-gene trimming. Solely CMV serostatus was available to characterize immune exposure.

Amplification used 60 Vbeta primers and 13 Jbeta primers. Only in-frame clones appear in the TCRdb table, and some are missing; sequencing was by immunoSEQ multiplex PCR. The profile shows around 190,000 clones, more than 75% of them singletons. About this clone: The antigen is undetermined.

The sequence derives from a woman aged 45 to 65 in good health and CMV-seronegative. Sequenced input: PBMCs.

The CDR3 DNA reads TGTGCCAGCTGGTGGACAGGGGCTGCCCAAGAGACCCAGTACTTC. Protein product: CASWWTGAAQETQYF. The chain recombines TRBV6-1 with TRBJ2-5; 9 nucleotides match TRBD1. V shed 8 bases and J 1 base; nucleotides not matched to a gene: 8. This CDR3 is 15 amino acids long. Germline values: CDR1 MNHNS, CDR2 SASEGT.